One T cell receptor beta chain is described in this entry. The antigen is undetermined. Assay used: immunoSEQ multiplex PCR; TCRdb lists only in-frame clones, some missing. The repertoire holds approximately 120,000 clones, with 88% as singletons. The junction had 5 bases not matched to a gene; V was cut back by 7 bases and J by 6 bases. This CDR3 is 13 amino acids long. CDR1 SNHLY and CDR2 FYNNEI come from the germline V gene. This sample stems from a study of identifying expanded T cells in peripheral blood. Points from the study as a whole: Variance in clone template counts between approximately 2-week samples significantly increased with total template count across all healthy donors.

The receptor's source is a person aged 18 to 75 in good health. The V and J genes are TRBV2 and TRBJ2-2; 7 bases match TRBD1. The sample taken for sequencing was blood. CDR3 in amino acids: CASKTGLAGELFF. The CDR3 region has the DNA TGTGCCAGCAAGACAGGGCTGGCCGGGGAGCTGTTTTTT. Together with reference TRBV2 and TRBJ2-2, the CDR3 gives the full variable domain: EPEVTQTPSHQVTQMGQEVILRCVPISNHLYFYWYRQILGQKVEFLVSFYNNEISEKSEIFDDQFSVERPDGSNFTLKIRSTKLEDSAMYFCASKTGLAGELFFGEGSRLTVL.